A selection of T cell receptor beta chains follows, all from one sample in a study of cytomegalovirus exposure and HLA in healthy donors. The table came from immunoSEQ multiplex PCR; TCRdb's copy has only in-frame clones and leaves some out. The sample yields around 46,000 clones, of which the top ten take up 0.9% to 1.2%. Material: PBMCs. Every receptor here comes from a woman in her thirties or forties in good health and CMV-seronegative. Each CDR3 is given with its conserved first and last residue. A D gene is named only where the DNA matches it firmly.

j_gene: TRBJ2-1
len: 15
v_gene: TRBV4-3
d_gene: .
CDR3nt: TGCGCCAGCAGCCCATTAGCGGTCGACGACAATGAGCAGTTCTTC
CDR3aa: CASSPLAVDDNEQFF

j_gene: TRBJ2-1
len: 16
v_gene: TRBV4-2
d_gene: .
CDR3nt: TGTGCCAGCAGCCCCTTGGGTGGGAGCTCCTACAATGAGCAGTTCTTC
CDR3aa: CASSPLGGSSYNEQFF

j_gene: TRBJ2-2
len: 16
v_gene: TRBV7-2
d_gene: .
CDR3nt: TGTGCCAGCAGCTTATTCCCGGGACAAAACACCGGGGAGCTGTTTTTT
CDR3aa: CASSLFPGQNTGELFF

j_gene: TRBJ2-3
len: 14
v_gene: TRBV5-6
d_gene: .
CDR3nt: TGTGCCAGCAGCTTGGGACAGAACACAGATACGCAGTATTTT
CDR3aa: CASSLGQNTDTQYF

j_gene: TRBJ1-1
len: 15
v_gene: TRBV7-8
d_gene: .
CDR3nt: TGTGCCAGCAGCTTAGGCAGGGACCTACGGGAGGAAGCTTTCTTT
CDR3aa: CASSLGRDLREEAFF

j_gene: TRBJ2-7
len: 15
v_gene: TRBV5-1
d_gene: TRBD2
CDR3nt: TGCGCCAGCAGCTCCCTGACTAGCGCTACCTACGAGCAGTACTTC
CDR3aa: CASSSLTSATYEQYF

j_gene: TRBJ2-1
len: 15
v_gene: TRBV7-9
d_gene: TRBD2
CDR3nt: TGTGCCAGCAGCCTTCTAGCGGGTCTTAGGCATGAGCAGTTCTTC
CDR3aa: CASSLLAGLRHEQFF

j_gene: TRBJ2-7
len: 12
v_gene: TRBV29-1
d_gene: .
CDR3nt: TGCAGCGTTGCGACAGGTGCCTACGAGCAGTACTTC
CDR3aa: CSVATGAYEQYF

j_gene: TRBJ1-2
len: 16
v_gene: TRBV27
d_gene: TRBD1
CDR3nt: TGTGCCAGCAGTCCGATCGCGGGACAGGACAACTATGGCTACACCTTC
CDR3aa: CASSPIAGQDNYGYTF

j_gene: TRBJ1-1
len: 15
v_gene: TRBV5-1
d_gene: .
CDR3nt: TGCGCCAGCAGCCCACGACTCAGCCAGAACACTGAAGCTTTCTTT
CDR3aa: CASSPRLSQNTEAFF

j_gene: TRBJ2-7
len: 15
v_gene: TRBV29-1
d_gene: .
CDR3nt: TGCAGCGTCCAAAGGGGGACTACAAGCTCCTACGAGCAGTACTTC
CDR3aa: CSVQRGTTSSYEQYF

j_gene: TRBJ2-1
len: 13
v_gene: TRBV6-4
d_gene: TRBD2
CDR3nt: TGTGCCAGCAGGGACGAAATCACGGGAGGGGAGTTCTTC
CDR3aa: CASRDEITGGEFF

j_gene: TRBJ1-1
len: 14
v_gene: TRBV6-5
d_gene: .
CDR3nt: TGTGCCAGCAGTTACCCCGGGGGGAACACTGAAGATTTCTTT
CDR3aa: CASSYPGGNTEDFF

j_gene: TRBJ2-5
len: 15
v_gene: TRBV9
d_gene: TRBD1
CDR3nt: TGTGCCAGCAGCGTAGCAGGACAGGGACAAGAGACCCAGTACTTC
CDR3aa: CASSVAGQGQETQYF

j_gene: TRBJ2-7
len: 13
v_gene: TRBV29-1
d_gene: .
CDR3nt: TGCAGCGCGATGACAGTGCGCTCCTACGAGCAGTACTTC
CDR3aa: CSAMTVRSYEQYF

j_gene: TRBJ2-4
len: 18
v_gene: TRBV4-1
d_gene: TRBD2
CDR3nt: TGCGCCAGCAGCCAAGATCCTAGCGGGAGTATGGCCAAAAACATTCAGTACTTC
CDR3aa: CASSQDPSGSMAKNIQYF

j_gene: TRBJ2-7
len: 15
v_gene: TRBV19
d_gene: TRBD1
CDR3nt: TGTGCCACCTCCTCGGACAGGGGAAAACACTACGAGCAGTACTTC
CDR3aa: CATSSDRGKHYEQYF

j_gene: TRBJ1-1
len: 16
v_gene: TRBV18
d_gene: .
CDR3nt: TGTGCCAGCTCACCACCGTTCGTCGGGAAGGGCACTGAAGCTTTCTTT
CDR3aa: CASSPPFVGKGTEAFF

j_gene: TRBJ1-5
len: 15
v_gene: TRBV2
d_gene: TRBD1
CDR3nt: TGTGCCAGCAACTTACAGGGGCAGGGCAATCAGCCCCAGCATTTT
CDR3aa: CASNLQGQGNQPQHF

j_gene: TRBJ2-7
len: 16
v_gene: TRBV7-9
d_gene: .
CDR3nt: TGTGCCAGCAGCTTAGTGGGCAGGGCCGTCGGCTACGAGCAGTACTTC
CDR3aa: CASSLVGRAVGYEQYF

j_gene: TRBJ2-7
len: 14
v_gene: TRBV5-1
d_gene: .
CDR3nt: TGCGCCAGCAGCTTGGGAGGGCAAACCTACGAGCAGTACTTC
CDR3aa: CASSLGGQTYEQYF

j_gene: TRBJ1-1
len: 14
v_gene: TRBV9
d_gene: TRBD1
CDR3nt: TGTGCCAGCAGCGTACTTGCAGGGGGCACTGAAGCTTTCTTT
CDR3aa: CASSVLAGGTEAFF

j_gene: TRBJ1-5
len: 14
v_gene: TRBV6-5
d_gene: .
CDR3nt: TGTGCCAGCAGTTACTCGCGGCGTGTGCAGCCCCAGCATTTT
CDR3aa: CASSYSRRVQPQHF

j_gene: TRBJ1-2
len: 14
v_gene: TRBV7-9
d_gene: .
CDR3nt: TGTGCCAGCAGCTTTGAGGGAACATGGGATGGCTACACCTTC
CDR3aa: CASSFEGTWDGYTF

j_gene: TRBJ1-5
len: 17
v_gene: TRBV4-1
d_gene: .
CDR3nt: TGCGCCAGCAGCCAAGTAACACAGGGATCTAGTAAGCAGCCCCAGCATTTT
CDR3aa: CASSQVTQGSSKQPQHF

j_gene: TRBJ2-7
len: 13
v_gene: TRBV30
d_gene: .
CDR3nt: TGTGCCTGGAGTGTCCAGGCAGCCTACGAGCAGTACTTC
CDR3aa: CAWSVQAAYEQYF

j_gene: TRBJ1-2
len: 13
v_gene: TRBV30
d_gene: .
CDR3nt: TGTGCCTGGAGTGTACGGGGGACCTATGGCTACACCTTC
CDR3aa: CAWSVRGTYGYTF

j_gene: TRBJ1-2
len: 17
v_gene: TRBV9
d_gene: .
CDR3nt: TGTGCCAGCAGCGTAGGCGATTTTGGACAGCCTAACTATGGCTACACCTTC
CDR3aa: CASSVGDFGQPNYGYTF

j_gene: TRBJ2-5
len: 14
v_gene: TRBV27
d_gene: .
CDR3nt: TGTGCCAGCAGTTTGAAGTCTAGCCGGGAGACCCAGTACTTC
CDR3aa: CASSLKSSRETQYF

j_gene: TRBJ2-7
len: 14
v_gene: TRBV2
d_gene: TRBD1
CDR3nt: TGTGCCAGCAGTCCCTTTGGACAGGCCTACGAGCAGTACTTC
CDR3aa: CASSPFGQAYEQYF

j_gene: TRBJ2-7
len: 15
v_gene: TRBV18
d_gene: .
CDR3nt: TGTGCCAGCTCACCCTCAGGAGGGCAGAACTACGAGCAGTACTTC
CDR3aa: CASSPSGGQNYEQYF

j_gene: TRBJ1-5
len: 15
v_gene: TRBV6-6
d_gene: .
CDR3nt: TGTGCCAGCAGCGCACAGGGAGCTAGCAATCAGCCCCAGCATTTT
CDR3aa: CASSAQGASNQPQHF

j_gene: TRBJ1-1
len: 16
v_gene: TRBV29-1
d_gene: TRBD1
CDR3nt: TGCAGCGCAGAAGCCCGGACAGGGTCTGGGAACACTGAAGCTTTCTTT
CDR3aa: CSAEARTGSGNTEAFF

j_gene: TRBJ2-7
len: 16
v_gene: TRBV19
d_gene: .
CDR3nt: TGTGCCAGCCCCTCTCAGGGGCCTCGGCCAACCTACGAGCAGTACTTC
CDR3aa: CASPSQGPRPTYEQYF

j_gene: TRBJ2-7
len: 15
v_gene: TRBV14
d_gene: .
CDR3nt: TGTGCCAGCAGCCCTTTACTAGTTAGGCCTTACGAGCAGTACTTC
CDR3aa: CASSPLLVRPYEQYF

j_gene: TRBJ1-1
len: 14
v_gene: TRBV28
d_gene: .
CDR3nt: TGTGCCAGCAGTTTAATGTGGCAGGGCACTGAAGCTTTCTTT
CDR3aa: CASSLMWQGTEAFF

j_gene: TRBJ2-7
len: 15
v_gene: TRBV6-5
d_gene: .
CDR3nt: TGTGCCAGCAGTTACTCGTACCGGGGAACCTACGAGCAGTACTTC
CDR3aa: CASSYSYRGTYEQYF

j_gene: TRBJ2-3
len: 17
v_gene: TRBV9
d_gene: .
CDR3nt: TGTGCCAGCAGCGTAGCCAAGGGGCGCGTGTTCACAGATACGCAGTATTTT
CDR3aa: CASSVAKGRVFTDTQYF

j_gene: TRBJ2-7
len: 15
v_gene: TRBV10-3
d_gene: TRBD2
CDR3nt: TGTGCCATCAGTGAGTCCGCGGGAGTGGTCTACGAGCAGTACTTC
CDR3aa: CAISESAGVVYEQYF

j_gene: TRBJ2-3
len: 16
v_gene: TRBV4-3
d_gene: TRBD2
CDR3nt: TGCGCCAGCAGCCAAGGATGGGGGAGGGCCGGGGTTACGCAGTATTTT
CDR3aa: CASSQGWGRAGVTQYF

j_gene: TRBJ1-2
len: 14
v_gene: TRBV4-1
d_gene: .
CDR3nt: TGCGCCAGCAGCCAAGATAGGGGGTACTATGGCTACACCTTC
CDR3aa: CASSQDRGYYGYTF

j_gene: TRBJ2-6
len: 16
v_gene: TRBV30
d_gene: .
CDR3nt: TGTGCCTGGAGTGGACTTTCCAGTACCGGGGCCAACGTCCTGACTTTC
CDR3aa: CAWSGLSSTGANVLTF

j_gene: TRBJ1-4
len: 14
v_gene: TRBV9
d_gene: .
CDR3nt: TGTGCCAGCAGTCCCACGGGGGCTAATGAAAAACTGTTTTTT
CDR3aa: CASSPTGANEKLFF

j_gene: TRBJ1-4
len: 13
v_gene: TRBV28
d_gene: .
CDR3nt: TGTGCCAGCAGTTCGATTAAGGGCACACGGTGGAGGTTT
CDR3aa: CASSSIKGTRWRF

j_gene: TRBJ2-2
len: 17
v_gene: TRBV18
d_gene: .
CDR3nt: TGTGCCAGCTCACCACCTGCAACGCTAGGTTACACCGGGGAGCTGTTTTTT
CDR3aa: CASSPPATLGYTGELFF

j_gene: TRBJ2-3
len: 17
v_gene: TRBV5-1
d_gene: TRBD2
CDR3nt: TGCGCCAGCAGCTTGGAGGGCGGGAGGCCGAGCACAGATACGCAGTATTTT
CDR3aa: CASSLEGGRPSTDTQYF

j_gene: TRBJ2-7
len: 11
v_gene: TRBV6-6
d_gene: TRBD1
CDR3nt: TGTGCCAGCAAACAGGGGCTTGAGCAGTACTTC
CDR3aa: CASKQGLEQYF

j_gene: TRBJ2-7
len: 13
v_gene: TRBV6-1
d_gene: .
CDR3nt: TGTGCCAGCAGTCCCGGAGCAAACTACGAGCAGTACTTC
CDR3aa: CASSPGANYEQYF

j_gene: TRBJ2-6
len: 20
v_gene: TRBV9
d_gene: TRBD1
CDR3nt: TGTGCCAGCAGCGCCCGGACAGGGAGACTCATCGGGTCTGGGGCCAACGTCCTGACTTTC
CDR3aa: CASSARTGRLIGSGANVLTF

j_gene: TRBJ2-2
len: 15
v_gene: TRBV28
d_gene: TRBD2
CDR3nt: TGTGCCAGCAGTTCTGGGACTAGTGACACCGGGGAGCTGTTTTTT
CDR3aa: CASSSGTSDTGELFF

j_gene: TRBJ2-1
len: 14
v_gene: TRBV5-4
d_gene: TRBD2
CDR3nt: TGTGCCAGCAGCTTAACCGGGAGGGACAATGAGCAGTTCTTC
CDR3aa: CASSLTGRDNEQFF

j_gene: TRBJ2-1
len: 12
v_gene: TRBV29-1
d_gene: .
CDR3nt: TGCAGCGTCTCGCCTGACAGCTATGAGCAGTTCTTC
CDR3aa: CSVSPDSYEQFF

j_gene: TRBJ2-3
len: 14
v_gene: TRBV5-1
d_gene: .
CDR3nt: TGCGCCAGCAGCTTGGGGTCGGGAGACGATACGCAGTATTTT
CDR3aa: CASSLGSGDDTQYF

j_gene: TRBJ1-5
len: 13
v_gene: TRBV6-5
d_gene: .
CDR3nt: TGTGCCAGCGGGCAGTATAGCAATCAGCCCCAGCATTTT
CDR3aa: CASGQYSNQPQHF

j_gene: TRBJ1-5
len: 14
v_gene: TRBV7-9
d_gene: .
CDR3nt: TGTGCCAGCAGGCACGACAATCGCAATCAGCCCCAGCATTTT
CDR3aa: CASRHDNRNQPQHF

j_gene: TRBJ1-2
len: 15
v_gene: TRBV10-3
d_gene: TRBD1
CDR3nt: TGTGCCATCAGTGAGGGGACAGGGGGCCTCTATGGCTACACCTTC
CDR3aa: CAISEGTGGLYGYTF

j_gene: TRBJ2-7
len: 12
v_gene: TRBV7-8
d_gene: .
CDR3nt: TGTGCCACCCACGACAGCCCCTACGAGCAGTACTTC
CDR3aa: CATHDSPYEQYF